The entry below gives a single T cell receptor beta chain sequence along with its context. It lacks a known antigen. Nothing much larger sits one base from this clone, and base qualities are not available. Per the publication, the treatment or condition label means: 10-day PBMC culture with coronavirus spike peptide pools or control peptides (ViraFEST assay). The ViraFEST assay was used in the study, in which antigen-specific T cells were expanded with peptide pools and expanded clonotypes were subsequently identified by TCR sequencing. Positive SARS-CoV-2 PCR tests in the convalescent patients dated from March to December 2020, before Alpha, Beta and Delta variants emerged in the United States. PBMCs were cultured at two million per well in IMDM supplemented with about 5% human AB serum and about 10 IU/ml IL-2, with about 10 ug/ml peptide pools added. On days 3 and 7, half of the culture medium was replaced with fresh IL-2-containing medium. After more than 8 days of culture, CD4+ T cells were isolated by negative selection using the EasySep CD4+ T cell isolation kit. PBMCs were separated from whole blood using Ficoll-Paque Plus gradient centrifugation and then either used fresh or cryopreserved at -140C. Culture conditions were generally each tested in triplicate wells.

The record originates from a study of vaccination and CD4 T cells after COVID-19 (dated by TCRdb to 2022 to 2024). Study-level background: Every convalescent patient had a positive nasal swab PCR test for SARS-CoV-2, with mild disease in 9 or 10 patients and severe disease in one. In around nine COVID-19 convalescent patients and a few infection-naive healthy vaccine recipients, the spike-specific CD4+ TCR repertoire before mRNA vaccination was compared with the repertoire after mRNA vaccination. Each participant got two doses of either the Pfizer-BioNTech BNT162b2 vaccine (n=8) or the Moderna mRNA-1273 vaccine (n=2). The cultures were stimulated with overlapping spike peptide pools from SARS-CoV-2 and from the common cold coronaviruses HCoV-NL63, HCoV-OC43 and HCoV-229E. As controls, cultures received a CEFX viral epitope pool (the positive control), an HIV-1 Nef peptide pool (the negative control), or no peptide at all. Post-COVID blood samples were collected from convalescent patients a median of about 92 days after diagnosis, with a range of about 35 to 180 days. Post-vaccine blood samples were collected a median of approximately 72 days after the second vaccine dose, ranging from roughly 12 to 250 days. In the convalescent cohort there were six males and four females, among whom were two Hispanic individuals, seven Caucasians, two Asians and one multiracial person. The investigation overall reported the following: In convalescent patients, nearly all vaccine-specific clones (304 of 307) were found to be mono-reactive for SARS-CoV-2 spike rather than cross-reactive with common cold coronaviruses. The median count of SARS-CoV-2-reactive clonotypes went up from 21 after infection to 30 to 40 after vaccination, although the change was not significant. The study included relatively few convalescent patients and did not analyze early timepoints after natural infection. Among convalescent patients, a median about 87% of the SARS-CoV-2-reactive clones seen after vaccination appeared only after vaccination, which suggests priming specific to the vaccine.

Library preparation used PCR. At the Johns Hopkins FTIC core, DNA from the cultured CD4+ T cells underwent TCR sequencing with the Oncomine TCR Beta short-read assay. Genomic DNA was extracted from the cultured CD4+ T cells with the QIAamp micro DNA kit. Oncomine TCR Beta libraries made from cultured CD4+ T cells were pooled using unique dual indexes and sequenced on an Illumina iSeq 100. The authors processed their data as follows. Non-productive sequences were removed, and CDR3s that did not start with C, did not end with F or W, or were shorter than 7 amino acids were discarded. Antigen-specific clonotypes were identified using the MANAFEST web application through comparison of peptide-stimulated wells with reference and other culture wells. To be called positive, a clone needed an FDR below 0.05, an odds ratio above 5, and a productive frequency above 0.1% in at least two of three replicate wells. Clonotypes that were significantly expanded in both SARS-CoV-2 spike wells and at least one common cold coronavirus spike condition were defined as cross-reactive. Similarity between CDR3 sequences was evaluated in R version 3.6.1 using Levenshtein distances (stringdist) and unrooted phylogenetic trees (ape). TCRdb reran the public reads through fastp at Q25 and MiXCR, keeping productive beta chains. Every distinct CDR3 protein forms one entry, paired with its most common genes and DNA. The V and J calls reflect TCRdb's pipeline rather than the authors' work. The sample yields about 7,100 distinct CDR3 sequences; roughly four fifths were counted once. The top ten clonotypes cover approximately 15% of the sample.

In the germline V gene, CDR1 corresponds to SGHTA and CDR2 to FQGNSA. From cysteine to phenylalanine, the CDR3 is 17 amino acids long. Only the CDR3 DNA is retained, 51 bases long and in frame from the first base. V ends up 4 bases short and J 4 bases short, with an unmatched junction base count of 12. Sequencing used CD4+ T cells from blood, cultured in vitro. The receptor's source is a human donor who had recovered from COVID-19. The V and J genes are TRBV7-2 and TRBJ2-7, with 11 central nucleotides matching TRBD2. The base sequence is TGTGCCAGCAGCTCACCGACTAGCGGGGCCTTCGTATACGAGCAGTACTTC. Translated, it reads CASSSPTSGAFVYEQYF.